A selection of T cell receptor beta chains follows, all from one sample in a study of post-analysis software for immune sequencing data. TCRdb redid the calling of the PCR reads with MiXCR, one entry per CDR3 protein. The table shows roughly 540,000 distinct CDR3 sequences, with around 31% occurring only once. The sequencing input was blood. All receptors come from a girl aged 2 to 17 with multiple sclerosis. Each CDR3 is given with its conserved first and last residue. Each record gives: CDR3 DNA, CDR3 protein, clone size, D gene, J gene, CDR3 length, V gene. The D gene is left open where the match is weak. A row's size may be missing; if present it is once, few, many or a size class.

CDR3nt: TGTGCCATCAGTGCAGGGGAAACTAACTATGGCTACACCTTC
CDR3aa: CAISAGETNYGYTF
abundance: few
d_gene: NA
j_gene: TRBJ1-2
len: 14
v_gene: TRBV10-3

CDR3nt: TGTGCCAGCAGCTTAGGTTTACAGGGAGGTGGTGGCTACACCTTC
CDR3aa: CASSLGLQGGGGYTF
abundance: few
d_gene: NA
j_gene: TRBJ1-2
len: 15
v_gene: TRBV7-8

CDR3nt: TGCAGTGCTAGCCGGCAGGGCTTCTACGAGCAGTACTTC
CDR3aa: CSASRQGFYEQYF
abundance: NA
d_gene: NA
j_gene: TRBJ2-7
len: 13
v_gene: TRBV20-1

CDR3nt: TGTGCCAGCTCACCCCAAGTGGGGGGGCGGAATGAGCAGTTCTTC
CDR3aa: CASSPQVGGRNEQFF
abundance: few
d_gene: NA
j_gene: TRBJ2-1
len: 15
v_gene: TRBV18

CDR3nt: TGTGCCAGCAGCCAAGAGGGCACGAGCGGGGAGGACACAGATACGCAGTATTTT
CDR3aa: CASSQEGTSGEDTDTQYF
abundance: few
d_gene: TRBD2
j_gene: TRBJ2-3
len: 18
v_gene: TRBV4-2

CDR3nt: TGTGCCAGCACCCTGGCCAGGGGGCGAGGCTACACCTTC
CDR3aa: CASTLARGRGYTF
abundance: few
d_gene: TRBD1
j_gene: TRBJ1-2
len: 13
v_gene: TRBV12-3/TRBV12-4

CDR3nt: TGTGCCAGCAGCCGTAGCAGGTACGAGCAGTACTTC
CDR3aa: CASSRSRYEQYF
abundance: few
d_gene: NA
j_gene: TRBJ2-7
len: 12
v_gene: TRBV14

CDR3nt: TGCGCCAGCAGCTTGGAACTAGCGGGGTTGGAGACCCAGTACTTC
CDR3aa: CASSLELAGLETQYF
abundance: few
d_gene: TRBD2
j_gene: TRBJ2-5
len: 15
v_gene: TRBV5-1

CDR3nt: TGTGCCAGCAGCTTAAGACTAGCGGGGGGTTCGTCCTACGAGCAGTACTTC
CDR3aa: CASSLRLAGGSSYEQYF
abundance: few
d_gene: TRBD2
j_gene: TRBJ2-7
len: 17
v_gene: TRBV7-2

CDR3nt: TGTGCCAGCAGCCAGCAGGGTCCAGGCTACAATGAGCAGTTCTTC
CDR3aa: CASSQQGPGYNEQFF
abundance: NA
d_gene: NA
j_gene: TRBJ2-1
len: 15
v_gene: TRBV5-4

CDR3nt: TGCAGCGTGAATATGGTGGGGCCCTATGGCTACACCTTC
CDR3aa: CSVNMVGPYGYTF
abundance: NA
d_gene: NA
j_gene: TRBJ1-2
len: 13
v_gene: TRBV29-1

CDR3nt: TGCAGTGCTAGAGGGGGTCTGGGGAGCGGCTCCTACAATGAGCAGTTCTTC
CDR3aa: CSARGGLGSGSYNEQFF
abundance: NA
d_gene: NA
j_gene: TRBJ2-1
len: 17
v_gene: TRBV20-1

CDR3nt: TGTGCCAGCAGTTACGTAGCTGGGGTGAACACTGAAGCTTTCTTT
CDR3aa: CASSYVAGVNTEAFF
abundance: NA
d_gene: NA
j_gene: TRBJ1-1
len: 15
v_gene: TRBV6-5

CDR3nt: TGCGCCAGCAGCTTGGCCGGTAGAAACCCAGATACGCAGTATTTT
CDR3aa: CASSLAGRNPDTQYF
abundance: NA
d_gene: NA
j_gene: TRBJ2-3
len: 15
v_gene: TRBV5-1

CDR3nt: TGTGCCAGCACCCGGGCGGCAGGTTATGTTGAGCAGTTCTTC
CDR3aa: CASTRAAGYVEQFF
abundance: NA
d_gene: NA
j_gene: TRBJ2-1
len: 14
v_gene: TRBV12-3/TRBV12-4

CDR3nt: TGTGCCAGCAGCGGGGACAGGGCCCGCACAGATACGCAGTATTTT
CDR3aa: CASSGDRARTDTQYF
abundance: NA
d_gene: TRBD1
j_gene: TRBJ2-3
len: 15
v_gene: TRBV5-6

CDR3nt: TGCAGTGACGGACCGACTAGCACAGATACGCAGTATTTT
CDR3aa: CSDGPTSTDTQYF
abundance: few
d_gene: NA
j_gene: TRBJ2-3
len: 13
v_gene: TRBV20-1

CDR3nt: TGTGCCAGCAGCCGTGGGGAGGACACTGAAGCTTTCTTT
CDR3aa: CASSRGEDTEAFF
abundance: few
d_gene: NA
j_gene: TRBJ1-1
len: 13
v_gene: TRBV6-5

CDR3nt: TGTGCCAACAGCTGGTCTGGGTTGACTGAAGCTTTCTTT
CDR3aa: CANSWSGLTEAFF
abundance: NA
d_gene: NA
j_gene: TRBJ1-1
len: 13
v_gene: TRBV11-2

CDR3nt: TGTGCCAGCAGCCAAGAAAGGGACACAGATACGCAGTATTTT
CDR3aa: CASSQERDTDTQYF
abundance: NA
d_gene: NA
j_gene: TRBJ2-3
len: 14
v_gene: TRBV3-1

CDR3nt: TGTGCCAGCACATTCGGGGTAGGGAACTATGGCTACACCTTC
CDR3aa: CASTFGVGNYGYTF
abundance: few
d_gene: NA
j_gene: TRBJ1-2
len: 14
v_gene: TRBV6-6

CDR3nt: TGTGCCATCGAACCTCGGGACAGCCGCCCCACAGATACGCAGTATTTT
CDR3aa: CAIEPRDSRPTDTQYF
abundance: NA
d_gene: TRBD1
j_gene: TRBJ2-3
len: 16
v_gene: TRBV6-1

CDR3nt: TGCGCCAGCACCATAGGGCGGAGCTCCTACAATGAGCAGTTCTTC
CDR3aa: CASTIGRSSYNEQFF
abundance: NA
d_gene: NA
j_gene: TRBJ2-1
len: 15
v_gene: TRBV4-1

CDR3nt: TGTGCCAGCAAGCCGGGGGGCGGCTTCACAACCTACGAGCAGTACTTC
CDR3aa: CASKPGGGFTTYEQYF
abundance: NA
d_gene: NA
j_gene: TRBJ2-7
len: 16
v_gene: TRBV27

CDR3nt: TGCAGCGTTGAAGCGCGCGATACGCAGTATTTT
CDR3aa: CSVEARDTQYF
abundance: NA
d_gene: NA
j_gene: TRBJ2-3
len: 11
v_gene: TRBV29-1

CDR3nt: TGTGCCAGCAGCCAAGGGCGGGCCGACCCCCTCCACTTT
CDR3aa: CASSQGRADPLHF
abundance: NA
d_gene: NA
j_gene: TRBJ1-6
len: 13
v_gene: TRBV4-2

CDR3nt: TGTGCCAGCAGTTTATGGTCAGTGACGGGTAACTATGGCTACACCTTC
CDR3aa: CASSLWSVTGNYGYTF
abundance: NA
d_gene: NA
j_gene: TRBJ1-2
len: 16
v_gene: TRBV28

CDR3nt: TGTGCCAGCAGCTTAATGGGGACAGGGGGTAACCCGGGAGAGACCCAGTACTTC
CDR3aa: CASSLMGTGGNPGETQYF
abundance: NA
d_gene: TRBD1
j_gene: TRBJ2-5
len: 18
v_gene: TRBV7-2

CDR3nt: TGTGCCAGCAGCTTAAAGGGTTTGGCGGGGGGGTCCTACAATGAGCAGTTCTTC
CDR3aa: CASSLKGLAGGSYNEQFF
abundance: many
d_gene: TRBD2
j_gene: TRBJ2-1
len: 18
v_gene: TRBV7-3

CDR3nt: TGCAGTGCTAGCACGCCAGGCAGAGGGGGGGTACTAGCCAAAAACATTCAGTACTTC
CDR3aa: CSASTPGRGGVLAKNIQYF
abundance: NA
d_gene: NA
j_gene: TRBJ2-4
len: 19
v_gene: TRBV20-1

CDR3nt: TGTGCCAGCAGCCCCCTAGGCGGACAGGGGAAGCACAATGAGCAGTTCTTC
CDR3aa: CASSPLGGQGKHNEQFF
abundance: few
d_gene: TRBD1
j_gene: TRBJ2-1
len: 17
v_gene: TRBV5-6

CDR3nt: TGTGCCAGCAGCTTAATGGACGCCTACGAGCAGTACTTC
CDR3aa: CASSLMDAYEQYF
abundance: many
d_gene: NA
j_gene: TRBJ2-7
len: 13
v_gene: TRBV7-3

CDR3nt: TGTGCCAGCACTCCGCCGTGGGGGATTGGAGATACGCAGTATTTT
CDR3aa: CASTPPWGIGDTQYF
abundance: NA
d_gene: NA
j_gene: TRBJ2-3
len: 15
v_gene: TRBV28

CDR3nt: TGTGCCAGCAGCTTAAGAGACAGGGAGGGAGAGACCCAGTACTTC
CDR3aa: CASSLRDREGETQYF
abundance: NA
d_gene: NA
j_gene: TRBJ2-5
len: 15
v_gene: TRBV13

CDR3nt: TGTGCCAGCAGTTTAGAAGTTTCTACAGGGGTGAGCACAGATACGCAGTATTTT
CDR3aa: CASSLEVSTGVSTDTQYF
abundance: NA
d_gene: TRBD1
j_gene: TRBJ2-3
len: 18
v_gene: TRBV12-3/TRBV12-4

CDR3nt: TGTGCCACAGCCCTCCTCGGGGGGGACAATGAGCAGTTCTTC
CDR3aa: CATALLGGDNEQFF
abundance: few
d_gene: TRBD2
j_gene: TRBJ2-1
len: 14
v_gene: TRBV9

CDR3nt: TGCAGCGTGTACGGGACAGGGGATGAACGTGAGCAGTTCTTC
CDR3aa: CSVYGTGDEREQFF
abundance: NA
d_gene: TRBD1
j_gene: TRBJ2-1
len: 14
v_gene: TRBV29-1